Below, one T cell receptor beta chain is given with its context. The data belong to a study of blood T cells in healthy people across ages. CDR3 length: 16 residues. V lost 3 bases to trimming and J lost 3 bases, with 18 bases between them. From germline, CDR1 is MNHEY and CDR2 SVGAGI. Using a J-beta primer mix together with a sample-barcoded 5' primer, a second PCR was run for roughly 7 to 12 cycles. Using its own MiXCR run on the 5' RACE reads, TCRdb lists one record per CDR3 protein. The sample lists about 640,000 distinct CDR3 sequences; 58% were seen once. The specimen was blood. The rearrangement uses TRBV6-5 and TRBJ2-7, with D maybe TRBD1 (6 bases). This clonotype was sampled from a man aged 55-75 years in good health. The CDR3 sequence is CASSYSGRDTFYEQYF. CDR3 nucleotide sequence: TGTGCCAGCAGTTATTCCGGCCGGGACACTTTCTACGAGCAGTACTTC.